This record looks at one T cell receptor (beta chain) sequence and its context. In this sample, this clone turned up once. Its antigen is not yet known. No much larger clone is present one base from it, and per-base qualities are unavailable. Each collaborating institution followed its own protocols to collect whole blood in K2EDTA tubes. For TCRbeta analysis, collaborators shipped samples as frozen whole blood, isolated PBMCs, or DNA extracted from either of those sample types. This sample is drawn from a study of blood T cell repertoires in COVID-19 (dated by TCRdb to the early 2020s). Broadly, across the study: Samples from collaborators originated in the United States, Italy and Spain and spanned both the acute and convalescent phases of COVID-19. The prospective study material was composed of cDNA or gDNA derived from T cells, B-cell-depleted T cells, or PBMCs. Subjects who had been exposed to COVID-19, were actively infected with it, or had recovered from it provided the deeply sampled blood TCRbeta repertoires that made up the dataset. The repertoires were released in a freely available public database intended as a resource for research on the immune response to SARS-CoV-2. Samples were obtained from the ongoing ImmuneRACE study (first 160 participants) and from over 1,000 subjects provided by 6 global collaborators. Nearly every sample came with metadata listing a de-identified subject ID, COVID-19 status, age in years and sex. Where available, HLA class I and class II types were obtained from metadata supplied by the sample provider rather than from assay-based typing.

The CDR3 sequence holds 15 residues, the cysteine and phenylalanine included. Only the CDR3 DNA is retained, 45 bases long and in frame from the first base. According to the germline V gene, CDR1 reads KGHSH and CDR2 reads LQKENI. For this chain, trimming is 5 bases at the V end and 7 bases at the J end, and the number of junction bases without a gene match is 11. What the work shows at the level of the full study, not this receptor alone: How much clinical and demographic metadata was included differed by source and by participant, and the metadata was provided uncurated.

The immunoSEQ Assay, a bias-controlled multiplex PCR, was used to amplify TCRbeta CDR3 regions from genomic DNA. Regarding the original processing steps: The number of nucleated cells in each sample was estimated from the amplification of reference gene primers within the assay. To quantify the absolute abundance of each unique TCRbeta CDR3 rearrangement, sequence reads were collapsed and filtered. For each sample, productive Simpson clonality was calculated as the square root of Simpson's diversity index over productive rearrangements. TCRdb limited this immuneACCESS table to in-frame rearrangements with V and J called. A share of clones is missing; checked studies link under half to unresolved V genes, and the rest is unexplained. The D gene and trimming were derived from the DNA, and the V and J assignments and clone size from that table. The sample table lists 100,000 to 150,000 clones, 80% to 85% of them with a count of one. The ten most abundant clones make up approximately 1.5% of the sample.

The material sequenced was peripheral blood. The sequence was obtained from a man in his 60s with acute or convalescent COVID-19. Recombination connected TRBV18 to TRBJ1-5; 7 junctional bases match TRBD1. CDR3 protein: CASSATTGAGQPQHF. The nucleotides read TGTGCCAGCTCAGCGACTACAGGGGCGGGGCAGCCCCAGCATTTT.